The 15 T cell receptor beta chains below come from one sample, sequenced in a study of immune evolution from preneoplasia to lung adenocarcinoma. Sequencing was performed with immunoSEQ multiplex PCR; in TCRdb, only in-frame clones are kept and a portion is missing. This repertoire shows approximately 5,000 clones, 81% found once; its top ten account for under 14%. The sequencing sample was made of FFPE adjacent normal lung tissue. These receptors were obtained from a donor aged 70 or older with lung adenocarcinoma.

This clone was counted only a few times. V gene TRBV4-1 combines with J gene TRBJ2-3; TRBD2 agrees at 9 bases. The CDR3 contains 21 residues. The V and J ends lost 0 bases and 3 bases, in that order; junction bases with no gene match: 19. Germline lookup yields CDR1 MGHRA and CDR2 YSYEKL. The CDR3 loop is CASSQEAPGSGRGEGTDTQYF. The CDR3 DNA reads TGCGCCAGCAGCCAAGAGGCCCCGGGTAGCGGGAGAGGGGAAGGGACAGATACGCAGTATTTT.

The table lists this clone with a few counts. The identical CDR3 is also encoded by other nucleotide sequences in the sample. The chain combines TRBV28 with TRBJ1-1; no clear D gene. Germline values: CDR1 MDHEN, CDR2 SYDVKM. V shed 5 bases and J shed 0 bases, with 7 bases lying between them. This CDR3 comprises 13 residues. The CDR3, as DNA: TGTGCCAGCAGTCTACAAGTGAACACTGAAGCTTTCTTT. This sequence encodes CASSLQVNTEAFF. Supplemented by reference TRBV28 and TRBJ1-1, the full variable domain reads DVKVTQSSRYLVKRTGEKVFLECVQDMDHENMFWYRQDPGLGLRLIYFSYDVKMKEKGDIPEGYSVSREKKERFSLILESASTNQTSMYLCASSLQVNTEAFFGQGTRLTVV.

This chain links TRBV5-1 with TRBJ2-7, with D perhaps TRBD1 or TRBD2 (5 bases each). Trimming cost V 4 bases and J 10 bases, with 18 bases left between them. The germline CDR1 and CDR2 sequences are SGHRS and YFSETQ. The length of the CDR3 is 13 residues. CDR3 sequence (DNA): TGCGCCAGCAGCCTGCAGGCCACCCGGGACCAGTACTTC. It is translated as CASSLQATRDQYF. The whole variable domain, remainder taken from reference TRBV5-1 and TRBJ2-7, is KAGVTQTPRYLIKTRGQQVTLSCSPISGHRSVSWYQQTPGQGLQFLFEYFSETQRNKGNFPGRFSGRQFSNSRSEMNVSTLELGDSALYLCASSLQATRDQYFGPGTRLTVT.

The gene calls are TRBV28 and TRBJ2-2; possible D gene TRBD1, 6 bases. The CDR3 contains 16 residues. V was pared by 2 bases and J by 6 bases, with 16 bases between. Germline lookup yields CDR1 MDHEN and CDR2 SYDVKM. The CDR3 spells CASSLDSGRGSGELFF. The DNA for the CDR3 is TGTGCCAGCAGTTTAGATTCGGGCAGGGGCTCCGGGGAGCTGTTTTTT.

The chain carries TRBV10-3 and TRBJ2-3; a weak D match, TRBD2 (6 bases). CDR1 is ENHRY and CDR2 is SYGVKD in the germline V gene. Trimming pared 4 bases from V and 1 base from J, leaving 15 bases between. The CDR3 covers 16 residues. The CDR3 reads CAISAAAGRGTDTQYF. The DNA for the CDR3 is TGTGCCATCAGTGCTGCGGCGGGACGTGGCACAGATACGCAGTATTTT.

J is TRBJ2-7 and V is TRBV5-6; TRBD1 or TRBD2 may be the D gene (5 bases each). The CDR3 loop spans 12 amino acids. The V gene's germline CDR1 is SGHDT and CDR2 YYEEEE. Trimming shortened V by 6 bases and J by 6 bases, and 13 bases separated the two germline ends. The CDR3 coding sequence is TGTGCCAGCAAAGAGGGACCGGGCGAGCAGTACTTC. Residues: CASKEGPGEQYF. Full variable domain (outside the CDR3, taken from reference TRBV5-6 and TRBJ2-7): DAGVTQSPTHLIKTRGQQVTLRCSPKSGHDTVSWYQQALGQGPQFIFQYYEEEERQRGNFPDRFSGHQFPNYSSELNVNALLLGDSALYLCASKEGPGEQYFGPGTRLTVT.

The V gene is TRBV5-4, the J gene TRBJ2-5; 15 nucleotides agree with TRBD2. The germline V gene has CDR1 SGHNT and CDR2 YYREEE (reference sequence). The CDR3 is 16 amino acids. The V gene end was trimmed by 5 bases and the J gene end by 3 bases; junction bases not matched to a gene: 5. The DNA of the CDR3 is TGTGCCAGCAGGCACGGACTAGCGGGAGGGGAAGAGACCCAGTACTTC. This sequence encodes CASRHGLAGGEETQYF.

The chain is built from TRBV11-2 and TRBJ2-3, with a weak D call TRBD1 (5 bases). V shed 5 bases and J shed 6 bases, with 6 bases lying between them. From germline, CDR1 is SGHAT and CDR2 FQNNGV. This CDR3 contains 11 residues. In nucleotides, the CDR3 is TGTGCCAGCAGCCGACAGGATACGCAGTATTTT. Its protein product is CASSRQDTQYF.

V gene TRBV6-4 combines with J gene TRBJ2-4; D not certain. This CDR3 is built from 17 residues. Between the trimmed V and J ends, which lost 2 bases and 1 base, there was a span of 15 bases. Germline CDR1 and CDR2: MRHNA and SNTAGT. In DNA form, the CDR3 reads TGTGCCAGCAGTGACGCGGCTTGGGAAGCCGCCAAAAACATTCAGTACTTC. This gives the protein CASSDAAWEAAKNIQYF.

The chain couples TRBV6-5 to TRBJ2-1; 12 nucleotides agree with TRBD2. CDR1 is MNHEY, CDR2 SVGAGI, per germline. The CDR3 loop spans 15 amino acids. The V and J ends lost 4 bases and 6 bases, in that order; junction bases with no gene match: 4. CDR3: CASSWGTSGLNEQFF. In nucleotides, the CDR3 is TGTGCCAGCAGTTGGGGGACTAGCGGGCTCAATGAGCAGTTCTTC.

The J gene is TRBJ1-2, the V gene TRBV2; 9 bases match TRBD1. CDR3 length equals 15 residues. Germline-derived CDR1 and CDR2 are SNHLY and FYNNEI. After removal of 10 bases from V and 0 bases from J, the junction contained 9 bases not matched to a gene. The CDR3 DNA reads as TGTGCCACGAAGACAGGGGGGGGGACTAACTATGGCTACACCTTC. Residues: CATKTGGGTNYGYTF.

This clone is labeled large (0.1 to 1%). This chain links TRBV29-1 with TRBJ1-2, with D perhaps TRBD1 (5 bases). Per germline, CDR1 SQVTM and CDR2 ANQGSEA. The CDR3 loop spans 16 amino acids. Deletions cut 5 bases from V and 1 base from J, with 20 bases between. The CDR3 spells CSVPFTGAGVNYGYTF. The CDR3 DNA reads as TGCAGCGTTCCATTTACCGGTGCGGGGGTTAACTATGGCTACACCTTC. Complete variable domain (other parts from reference TRBV29-1 and TRBJ1-2): SAVISQKPSRDICQRGTSLTIQCQVDSQVTMMFWYRQQPGQSLTLIATANQGSEATYESGFVIDKFPISRPNLTFSTLTVSNMSPEDSSIYLCSVPFTGAGVNYGYTFGSGTRLTVV.

This clone was seen just once. This rearrangement joins TRBV5-6 to TRBJ2-7; 8 nucleotides agree with TRBD1. The CDR3 contains 14 residues. The germline gives CDR1 SGHDT, CDR2 YYEEEE. Trimming cost V 3 bases and J 2 bases; bases outside gene matches: 4. The CDR3 region is CASSSDRVAYEQYF. Written as DNA, the CDR3 is TGTGCCAGCAGCTCGGACAGGGTGGCCTACGAGCAGTACTTC.

This chain connects TRBV30 to TRBJ2-7, with 8 bases matching TRBD2. The CDR3 has 16 amino acids. The V gene's germline CDR1 is GTSNPN and CDR2 SVGIG (reference sequence). The trim removed 1 base at V and 2 bases at J, leaving 10 bases unmatched. DNA of the CDR3: TGTGCCTGGAGTGCTTCTAGCGGGTGGGGGGCCTACGAGCAGTACTTC. This gives the protein CAWSASSGWGAYEQYF.

The chain couples TRBV28 to TRBJ1-2, with TRBD1 as a possible D gene (6 bases). Looked up from germline, CDR1 is MDHEN and CDR2 is SYDVKM. Deletions cut 7 bases from V and 5 bases from J, with 11 bases between. The CDR3 is 12 amino acids. The CDR3 nucleotides are TGTGCCAGCAACAGGGCGACATATGGCTACACCTTC. This sequence encodes CASNRATYGYTF.